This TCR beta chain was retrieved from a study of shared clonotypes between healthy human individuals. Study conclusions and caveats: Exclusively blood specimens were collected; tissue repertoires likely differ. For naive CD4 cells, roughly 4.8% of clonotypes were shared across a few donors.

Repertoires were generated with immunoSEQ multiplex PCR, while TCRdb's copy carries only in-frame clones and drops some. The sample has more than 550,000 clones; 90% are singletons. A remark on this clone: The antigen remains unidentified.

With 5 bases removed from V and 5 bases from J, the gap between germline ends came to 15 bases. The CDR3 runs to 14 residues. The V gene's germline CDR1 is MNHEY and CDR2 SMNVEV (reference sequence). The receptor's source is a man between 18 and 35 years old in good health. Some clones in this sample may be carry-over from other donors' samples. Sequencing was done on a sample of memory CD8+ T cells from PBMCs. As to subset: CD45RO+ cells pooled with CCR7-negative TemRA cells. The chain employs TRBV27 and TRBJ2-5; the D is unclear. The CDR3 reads CASSRWVTDETQYF. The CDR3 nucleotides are TGTGCCAGCAGTCGTTGGGTCACCGACGAGACCCAGTACTTC.